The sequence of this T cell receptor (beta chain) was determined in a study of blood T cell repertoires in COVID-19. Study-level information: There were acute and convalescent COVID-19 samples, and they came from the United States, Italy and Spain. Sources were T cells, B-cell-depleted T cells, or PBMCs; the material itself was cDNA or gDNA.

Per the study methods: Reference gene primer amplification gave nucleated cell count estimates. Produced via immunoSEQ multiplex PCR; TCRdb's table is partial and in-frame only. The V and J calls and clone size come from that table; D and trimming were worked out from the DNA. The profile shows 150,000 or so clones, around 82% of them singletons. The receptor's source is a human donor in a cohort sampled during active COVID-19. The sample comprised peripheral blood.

The CDR3 spells CASSEGRYYGYTF. The CDR3 coding sequence is TGCGCCAGCTCCGAGGGCAGGTACTATGGCTACACCTTC. This chain links TRBV4-3 with TRBJ1-2; D is undetermined. The germline V and J ends were trimmed by 8 bases and 3 bases, with 13 bases remaining between them. The CDR3 consists of 13 residues. Germline CDR1 is LGHNA and CDR2 is YSLEER.